A selection of T cell receptor beta chains follows, all from one sample in a study of T cell changes during pregnancy in multiple sclerosis. Only in-frame clones appear in the TCRdb table, and some are missing; sequencing was by immunoSEQ multiplex PCR. Of tens of thousands of clones listed, about 91% are singletons. Sequenced material: peripheral blood, taken after pregnancy. The receptors here all came from a female donor with multiple sclerosis, enrolled in a pregnancy study. CDR3s leave out the opening cysteine and the closing phenylalanine or tryptophan. D genes are given only for firm matches.

V gene	CDR3 length	D gene	CDR3 protein
TRBV29-1	15	TRBD2	SVEDLSFSGRRNEQF
TRBV27	15	TRBD2	ASSSPSAGGGRNEQF
TRBV18	14	NA	ASSPPGLVDTGELF
TRBV10-3	12	NA	AISGTDANYGYT
TRBV6-1	12	NA	ASSEVFIQETQY
TRBV4-2	16	TRBD2	ASSQEESLAGGRETQY
TRBV5-1	10	NA	ASREDQGEQY
TRBV28	16	TRBD1	ASSLITGAGGKGYGYT
TRBV5-1	13	NA	ASSSLDGEGTEAF
TRBV19	11	NA	ASEPTRDTEAF
TRBV18	13	TRBD2	ASSMGLAGANEQF
TRBV18	11	NA	ASSPARATEAF
TRBV5-4	11	NA	ASSFESNTEAF
TRBV19	11	TRBD2	ASRSGSFDEQY
TRBV5-1	13	TRBD1	ASSLGQGSPYEQY
TRBV18	13	NA	ASSQEQGSNYGYT
TRBV10-3	12	TRBD1	ATAGTGNLYEQY
TRBV5-1	14	NA	ASSPFPSPGAYEQY
TRBV5-1	11	TRBD1	ASRPDRETEAF
TRBV5-1	17	TRBD1	ASSWPGQGGSGGTDTQY
TRBV5-1	13	NA	ASSLEGVPGEEAF
TRBV6-1	13	NA	ASSAEQGRIQPQH
TRBV12-5	12	TRBD2	ASGPGGASDTQY